This T cell receptor (beta chain) was observed in a study of blood T cells in healthy people across ages. Trimming left V 0 bases short and J 10 bases short, with 18 bases between. This CDR3 has 15 amino acids. Germline V gives CDR1 MNHEY, CDR2 SMNVEV (reference sequence). RNA extraction gave at least 5.5 micrograms of total RNA per sample. A sample-barcoded 5' primer and a J-beta primer mix were used in a second PCR of about 7 to 12 cycles. In TCRdb, the 5' RACE reads were re-called with MiXCR into one record per CDR3 protein. The sample holds roughly 1.9 million distinct CDR3 sequences, 35% to 50% seen once.

Sample: blood. The TCR was taken from a human donor in good health. The rearrangement uses TRBV27 and TRBJ1-2; D is possibly TRBD1 (6 bases). The CDR3 is CASSLSRGGARDYTF. The CDR3 DNA follows: TGTGCCAGCAGTTTATCTAGAGGGGGGGCGCGGGACTACACCTTC.